Below are 30 T cell receptor beta chains sequenced from a single sample in a study of CD8 T cells in ankylosing spondylitis. Each CDR3 protein gets one entry after TCRdb re-called the 5' RACE reads with MiXCR. The sample records hundreds of thousands of distinct CDR3 sequences, around 24% being singletons. Sequencing input: blood, either unsorted or a sorted T cell fraction (not recorded which). Receptors originate from a male donor with ankylosing spondylitis or in good health (not recorded which).

This clonotype has only a few counts. The chain uses TRBV2 and TRBJ2-1; tentative D call: TRBD1 (5 bases). Germline V gene data show CDR1 as SNHLY and CDR2 as FYNNEI. Trimming left V 6 bases short and J 2 bases short, with 11 bases between. The CDR3 contains 14 residues. Here the CDR3 reads CASSPDRTYNEQFF. DNA for the CDR3: TGTGCCAGCAGCCCTGACAGAACCTACAATGAGCAGTTCTTC.

The V gene is TRBV5-1, the J gene TRBJ1-6; TRBD1 might be the D (6 bases). Trimming pared 0 bases from V and 7 bases from J, leaving 14 bases between. This CDR3 region has 16 residues. Germline loops: CDR1 SGHRS, CDR2 YFSETQ. CDR3: CASSLERTDLNSPLHF. DNA for the CDR3: TGCGCCAGCAGCTTGGAAAGGACAGATCTAAATTCACCCCTCCACTTT.

The chain links TRBV4-1 to TRBJ2-1, with D possibly being TRBD1 or TRBD2 (7 bases each). Trimming stripped 2 bases from V and 9 bases from J, with 26 bases between. Germline lookup yields CDR1 MGHRA and CDR2 YSYEKL. This CDR3 has 18 residues. The CDR3 DNA follows: TGCGCCAGCAGCCAAAAAGGGGACAGCGGGGCTCTGGGAGGTGAGCAGTTCTTC. Translating gives CASSQKGDSGALGGEQFF.

This clonotype was counted many times. This chain connects TRBV28 to TRBJ1-5; 9 bases line up with TRBD1. V trimming: 4 bases; J trimming: 7 bases; junction bases outside the gene matches: 8. In germline, CDR1 is MDHEN, CDR2 SYDVKM. CDR3 length: 15 residues. CDR3 DNA: TGTGCCAGCAGTTCACGGGACAGGGTTTGGCAGCCCCAGCATTTT. Residues: CASSSRDRVWQPQHF. The whole variable domain, remainder taken from reference TRBV28 and TRBJ1-5, is DVKVTQSSRYLVKRTGEKVFLECVQDMDHENMFWYRQDPGLGLRLIYFSYDVKMKEKGDIPEGYSVSREKKERFSLILESASTNQTSMYLCASSSRDRVWQPQHFGDGTRLSIL.

This clonotype showed up many times. The chain recombines TRBV18 with TRBJ2-4; TRBD1 aligns across 7 bases. Germline V gives CDR1 KGHSH, CDR2 LQKENI. CDR3 length: 14 amino acids. After removal of 5 bases from V and 5 bases from J, the junction contained 6 bases not matched to a gene. CDR3 in DNA: TGTGCCAGCTCATCTGGACAGGCCCAAAACATTCAGTACTTC. Translation: CASSSGQAQNIQYF.

This clonotype was counted at least ten times. CDR3 loop: CASSARGEIGNTIYF. The CDR3 region has the DNA TGTGCCAGCAGCGCCAGGGGGGAAATTGGAAACACCATATATTTT. This chain uses TRBV3-1 with TRBJ1-3; 7 positions agree with TRBD1. This CDR3 region has 15 residues. Looked up from germline, CDR1 is LGHDT and CDR2 is YNNKEL (reference sequence). With 5 bases clipped from V and 3 bases from J, the junction kept 7 bases outside the gene matches.

This clonotype was recorded many times. V usage is TRBV7-2 and J usage is TRBJ2-4; D is perhaps TRBD1 or TRBD2 (6 bases each). Germline assignment: CDR1 SGHTA and CDR2 FQGNSA. Deletions cut 2 bases from V and 8 bases from J, with 7 bases between. The CDR3 covers 12 residues. The CDR3 region has the DNA TGTGCCAGCAGCTTACGGGGGCACATTCAGTACTTC. Translating gives CASSLRGHIQYF.

This clonotype was seen a single time. The chain recombines TRBV12-3 or TRBV12-4 with TRBJ2-5, with 7 bases aligning to TRBD1. The CDR3 consists of 15 residues. V shed 6 bases and J 5 bases; nucleotides not matched to a gene: 12. This CDR3 is CASSHDRENVETQYF. For the CDR3, the DNA is TGTGCCAGCAGCCACGACAGGGAGAATGTCGAGACCCAGTACTTC.

The chain recombines TRBV11-2 with TRBJ2-1, with 8 bases matching TRBD2. Germline V gives CDR1 SGHAT, CDR2 FQNNGV. After removal of 1 base from V and 8 bases from J, the junction contained 16 bases not matched to a gene. The length of the CDR3 is 18 residues. The CDR3, as DNA: TGTGCCAGCAGCTTAGGCCGGTTTAGGTTAGCGGGATACGATGAGCAGTTCTTC. It specifies CASSLGRFRLAGYDEQFF.

The chain links TRBV3-1 to TRBJ2-7; D is possibly TRBD2 (7 bases). V was trimmed by 3 bases and J by 5 bases, leaving 11 bases between them. This CDR3 is built from 13 residues. CDR1 and CDR2 (germline): LGHDT, YNNKEL (reference sequence). CDR3 in amino acids: CASSQGGAHEQYF. The CDR3 DNA reads TGTGCCAGCAGCCAGGGGGGGGCACACGAGCAGTACTTC.

The V gene is TRBV4-1, the J gene TRBJ2-1; a weak D match, TRBD1 (6 bases). The CDR3 length is 12 residues. Germline V gene data show CDR1 as MGHRA and CDR2 as YSYEKL. V gave up 5 bases and J gave up 7 bases, with 9 bases separating them. CDR3 nucleotide sequence: TGCGCCAGCAGCTACAGGGCGAATGAGCAGTTCTTC. The encoded protein is CASSYRANEQFF.

In this sample, this clonotype turned up many times. The CDR3 DNA is TGTGCCAGCAGTGCCGGGACAGGGGTCTTTAATTCACCCCTCCACTTT. Translating it yields CASSAGTGVFNSPLHF. The rearrangement uses TRBV28 and TRBJ1-6; TRBD1 matches 10 bases. CDR1 is MDHEN and CDR2 is SYDVKM in the germline V gene. After removal of 5 bases from V and 6 bases from J, the junction contained 7 bases not matched to a gene. The CDR3 sequence is 16 residues long. Combining the CDR3 with reference TRBV28 and TRBJ1-6 gives the whole variable domain DVKVTQSSRYLVKRTGEKVFLECVQDMDHENMFWYRQDPGLGLRLIYFSYDVKMKEKGDIPEGYSVSREKKERFSLILESASTNQTSMYLCASSAGTGVFNSPLHFGNGTRLTVT.

The V call is TRBV20-1, the J call TRBJ2-7, with 10 positions matching TRBD2. CDR1 and CDR2 from the germline V gene are DFQATT and SNEGSKA (reference sequence). V was clipped by 1 base and J by 0 bases; unmatched bases: 9. This CDR3 contains 17 residues. The CDR3 nucleotides are TGCAGTGCTAGAGGCGGAATCGGGACTAGCGCCTCCTACGAGCAGTACTTC. Its translation: CSARGGIGTSASYEQYF.

The chain employs TRBV20-1 and TRBJ1-3, with D maybe TRBD1 (6 bases). V lost 5 bases to trimming and J lost 8 bases, with 10 bases between them. Germline CDR1 DFQATT, CDR2 SNEGSKA (reference sequence). The CDR3 contains 11 residues. The CDR3 region is CSADKGDTIYF. The CDR3 region has the DNA TGCAGTGCTGATAAGGGGGACACCATATATTTT.

About this clonotype itself: A read error is possible here, since a much larger clone lies one base away. J is TRBJ1-2 and V is TRBV29-1; D gene unclear. Germline V CDR1 and CDR2: SQVTM, ANQGSEA. This CDR3 has 12 amino acids. V was shortened by 4 bases and J by 9 bases, with 15 bases between the two germline ends. CDR3 in DNA: TGCAGCGTTGGGGCCGGGCTCAATAGCTACACCTTC. As protein: CSVGAGLNSYTF.

This clonotype was picked up many times. This chain connects TRBV6-5 to TRBJ2-5; D gene uncertain. Germline-derived CDR1 and CDR2 are MNHEY and SVGAGI. This CDR3 has 15 residues. Trimming shortened V by 4 bases and J by 4 bases, and 16 bases separated the two germline ends. The CDR3 coding sequence is TGTGCCAGCAGTTTTCTCCACCAGAGTGGAGAGACCCAGTACTTC. This gives the protein CASSFLHQSGETQYF.

This clonotype was picked up many times. The chain joins TRBV5-1 to TRBJ2-3; D ambiguous. Germline CDR1 is SGHRS and CDR2 is YFSETQ. Trimming removed 4 bases at V and 4 bases at J, with 10 bases between. This CDR3 has 13 residues. CDR3 sequence (DNA): TGCGCCAGCAGCCTGTTAGCAGCAGATACGCAGTATTTT. Translated, it gives CASSLLAADTQYF.

The genes are TRBV3-1 and TRBJ2-1; D assignment may be TRBD1 or TRBD2 (5 bases each). The CDR3 covers 15 residues. Germline-derived CDR1 and CDR2 are LGHDT and YNNKEL (reference sequence). Trimming removed 3 bases at V and 9 bases at J, with 18 bases between. The CDR3: CASSQGATGTVEQFF. CDR3 coding DNA: TGTGCCAGCAGCCAGGGAGCTACAGGAACGGTTGAGCAGTTCTTC.

This clonotype was seen at least ten times. The chain recombines TRBV7-3 with TRBJ2-1, with 10 bases that match TRBD2. The CDR3 sequence is 16 residues long. Trimming took 5 bases from V and 8 from J; bases not matched to a gene: 12. In germline, CDR1 is SGHTA, CDR2 FQGTGA. This chain's CDR3 is CASSPEVAGGNYEQFF. As DNA, the CDR3 is TGTGCCAGCAGCCCTGAGGTAGCGGGAGGTAACTATGAGCAGTTCTTC.

This clonotype was found many times. The genes are TRBV7-2 and TRBJ2-7; TRBD2 matches at 9 bases. Trimming removed 1 base from V and 3 bases from J; junction bases left unmatched: 10. Germline CDR1 reads SGHTA; CDR2 reads FQGNSA. The length of the CDR3 is 17 residues. DNA for the CDR3: TGTGCCAGCAGCTTAGTAGCGGGAGTTTCGGACTACTACGAGCAGTACTTC. Translation gives CASSLVAGVSDYYEQYF.

This clonotype showed up many times. J is TRBJ2-7 and V is TRBV5-1; TRBD1 aligns across 10 bases. Germline V CDR1 and CDR2: SGHRS, YFSETQ. The CDR3 is made up of 14 amino acids. The junction had 5 bases not matched to a gene; V was cut back by 4 bases and J by 4 bases. The CDR3 reads CASSTGTGVYEQYF. CDR3 nucleotides: TGCGCCAGCAGCACCGGGACAGGGGTTTACGAGCAGTACTTC.

This chain joins TRBV29-1 and TRBJ2-3, with unresolved D. The germline V and J ends were trimmed by 5 bases and 0 bases, with 12 bases remaining between them. The CDR3 totals 14 residues. From germline, CDR1 is SQVTM and CDR2 ANQGSEA. This CDR3 is CSVSPGSSTDTQYF. For the CDR3, the DNA is TGCAGCGTTTCTCCAGGCTCTAGCACAGATACGCAGTATTTT.

This clonotype was detected ten times or more. This chain uses TRBV5-1 with TRBJ1-1; no definite D call. The V gene lost 0 bases and the J gene lost 6 bases, with 6 bases spanning the gap. The CDR3 runs 12 residues. Germline CDR1 SGHRS, CDR2 YFSETQ. The DNA of the CDR3 is TGCGCCAGCAGCTTGGCAGACGCTGAAGCTTTCTTT. Its protein is CASSLADAEAFF.

The chain links TRBV29-1 to TRBJ2-3; D is uncertain. Trimming took 7 bases from V and 2 from J, leaving 10 bases between them. CDR1 SQVTM and CDR2 ANQGSEA come from the germline V gene. CDR3 length equals 12 residues. CDR3 nucleotides: TGCAGCGCCGTAGGCAACACAGATACGCAGTATTTT. Its protein is CSAVGNTDTQYF.

The V and J genes are TRBV11-2 and TRBJ2-1; 8 nucleotides match TRBD1. J was trimmed by 7 bases and V by 4 bases; bases with no gene match: 9. The germline V gene encodes CDR1 SGHAT and CDR2 FQNNGV. CDR3 length: 15 residues. In DNA, the CDR3 is TGTGCCAGCAGCTCGACCAGGACAGGGTTGAATGAGCAGTTCTTC. Translating it yields CASSSTRTGLNEQFF.

The J gene is TRBJ1-2, the V gene TRBV29-1; TRBD1 might be the D (5 bases). The CDR3 is made up of 13 amino acids. Germline V CDR1 and CDR2: SQVTM, ANQGSEA. Trimming removed 1 base at V and 2 bases at J, with 8 bases between. CDR3 in amino acids: CSVEVGDNYGYTF. DNA of the CDR3: TGCAGCGTTGAAGTCGGGGACAACTATGGCTACACCTTC.

In its sample, this clonotype was seen a few times. CDR3 nucleotide sequence: TGCAGTGCTAGAGCCAGCGGGAGGCTCAACGAGCAGTACTTC. It translates to CSARASGRLNEQYF. The rearrangement links TRBV20-1 to TRBJ2-7, with TRBD2 matching 9 bases. After removal of 1 base from V and 5 bases from J, the junction contained 6 bases not matched to a gene. The CDR3 extends over 14 amino acids. Germline-derived CDR1 and CDR2 are DFQATT and SNEGSKA (reference sequence).

This clonotype has ten or more counts. The V call is TRBV7-2, the J call TRBJ1-5, with TRBD1 as a possible D gene (5 bases). Germline CDR1 reads SGHTA; CDR2 reads FQGNSA. V dropped 2 bases and J dropped 0 bases, with 11 bases sitting between them. The CDR3 has 16 residues. The CDR3 coding sequence is TGTGCCAGCAGCTTATCCGACAGATATAGCAATCAGCCCCAGCATTTT. Its translation is CASSLSDRYSNQPQHF.

V is TRBV29-1 and J is TRBJ2-5; D gene ambiguous. There are 13 residues in the CDR3. Trimming stripped 4 bases from V and 5 bases from J, with 14 bases between. Germline values: CDR1 SQVTM, CDR2 ANQGSEA. The DNA for the CDR3 is TGCAGCGTTGTAGGTCATCCGCTGGAGACCCAGTACTTC. Protein: CSVVGHPLETQYF. Full variable domain (missing parts from reference TRBV29-1 and TRBJ2-5): SAVISQKPSRDICQRGTSLTIQCQVDSQVTMMFWYRQQPGQSLTLIATANQGSEATYESGFVIDKFPISRPNLTFSTLTVSNMSPEDSSIYLCSVVGHPLETQYFGPGTRLLVL.

The genes are TRBV12-3 or TRBV12-4 and TRBJ1-1, with 9 positions matching TRBD1. V gave up 5 bases and J gave up 1 base; unmatched junction bases: 11. The CDR3 loop spans 17 amino acids. The CDR3 region is CASSPSPGQGKNTEAFF. Here the CDR3 DNA reads TGTGCCAGCAGTCCGAGCCCGGGACAGGGAAAGAACACTGAAGCTTTCTTT.